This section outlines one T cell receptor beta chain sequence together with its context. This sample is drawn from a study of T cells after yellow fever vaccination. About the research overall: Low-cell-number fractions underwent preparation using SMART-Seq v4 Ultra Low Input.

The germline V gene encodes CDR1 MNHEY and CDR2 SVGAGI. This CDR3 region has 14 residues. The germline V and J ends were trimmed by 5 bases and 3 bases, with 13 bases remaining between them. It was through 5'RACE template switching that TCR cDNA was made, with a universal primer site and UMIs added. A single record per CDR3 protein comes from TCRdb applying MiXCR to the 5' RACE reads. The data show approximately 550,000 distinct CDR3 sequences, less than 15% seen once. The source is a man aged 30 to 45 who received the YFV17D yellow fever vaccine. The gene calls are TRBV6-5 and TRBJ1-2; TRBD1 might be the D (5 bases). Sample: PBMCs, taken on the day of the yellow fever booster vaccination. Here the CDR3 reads CASSTTLGDYGYTF. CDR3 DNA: TGTGCCAGCAGTACAACTTTAGGGGACTATGGCTACACCTTC.